The rows below give T cell receptor beta chains drawn from one sample of a study of a mutant IDH1 vaccine in newly diagnosed glioma. Libraries were prepared by immunoSEQ multiplex PCR; TCRdb keeps only in-frame clonotypes and omits some of them. Here the sample spans some 31,000 clones, approximately 79% being singletons. Their cognate antigens are unknown. Here the sequenced sample was PBMCs, taken from a glioma patient whose treatment included an IDH1 peptide vaccine. These receptors came from a woman between 25 and 40 years old with glioma. Some clones in this sample may be carry-over from other donors' samples. Each CDR3 is given with its conserved first and last residue. D genes are given only for firm matches. A clone size is listed for some rows: how often the clone was seen (once, few, many), or a class if it is expanded.

few	NA	TRBV19	TRBJ1-1	CATSTDRGNTEAFF	TGTGCCACCTCCACGGACCGGGGGAACACTGAAGCTTTCTTT
NA	NA	TRBV5-6	TRBJ2-7	CASSLGAGEQYF	TGTGCCAGCAGCTTGGGGGCCGGCGAGCAGTACTTC
few	NA	TRBV19	TRBJ2-5	CASSPSRRPGETQYF	TGTGCCAGTAGTCCCTCCCGGAGGCCGGGAGAGACCCAGTACTTC
NA	NA	TRBV11-2	TRBJ2-3	CASIGQYTDTQYF	TGTGCCAGCATCGGACAGTACACAGATACGCAGTATTTT
NA	NA	TRBV19	TRBJ1-2	CASSIGQFYGYTF	TGTGCCAGTAGTATTGGACAGTTTTATGGCTACACCTTC
NA	NA	TRBV2	TRBJ1-5	CASSEEGSIPQHF	TGTGCCAGCAGTGAGGAGGGATCCATTCCCCAGCATTTT
NA	TRBD1	TRBV18	TRBJ1-2	CAIPRQGHYGYTF	TGTGCCATCCCCAGACAGGGGCACTATGGCTACACCTTC
medium-sized	TRBD1	TRBV5-4	TRBJ2-7	CASSRQDRDEQYF	TGTGCCAGCAGCCGCCAGGACAGGGACGAGCAGTACTTC
NA	NA	TRBV11-2	TRBJ2-7	CASRVPDGSSYEQYF	TGTGCCAGCAGAGTCCCTGACGGGAGCTCCTACGAGCAGTACTTC
NA	TRBD1	TRBV10-1	TRBJ2-1	CASSESRQGRYIF	TGCGCCAGCAGTGAGTCGCGACAGGGGCGATACATCTTC
NA	NA	TRBV2	TRBJ2-5	CASSPTGQGTQYF	TGTGCCAGCAGCCCTACGGGGCAGGGGACCCAGTACTTC
NA	TRBD1	TRBV30	TRBJ2-7	CAWKGQGGYEQYF	TGTGCCTGGAAGGGACAGGGGGGTTACGAGCAGTACTTC
few	NA	TRBV19	TRBJ1-1	CASSIGRLNTEAFF	TGTGCCAGTAGTATAGGACGTCTGAACACTGAAGCTTTCTTT
NA	NA	TRBV6-4	TRBJ2-7	CATAERPGVDYEQYF	TGTGCCACCGCAGAAAGGCCAGGGGTGGACTACGAGCAGTACTTC
few	NA	TRBV19	TRBJ2-7	CASSEMDGSPYEQYF	TGTGCCAGTAGTGAGATGGACGGGTCCCCCTACGAGCAGTACTTC
NA	TRBD2	TRBV2	TRBJ2-7	CASSLLAGPYEQYF	TGTGCCAGCAGTCTACTAGCGGGACCTTACGAGCAGTACTTC
few	NA	TRBV19	TRBJ1-4	CASSPTATNEKLFF	TGTGCCAGCTCCCCCACCGCAACTAATGAAAAACTGTTTTTT
NA	TRBD1	TRBV18	TRBJ2-1	CARITNSRARGTGRNEQFF	TGTGCCAGGATCACCAATAGTAGGGCCCGGGGGACAGGTAGGAATGAGCAGTTCTTC
NA	NA	TRBV5-4	TRBJ2-7	CASSWDISYEQYF	TGTGCCAGCAGCTGGGACATCTCCTACGAGCAGTACTTC
NA	TRBD2	TRBV6-1	TRBJ2-7	CASSEGSGGPYEQYF	TGTGCCAGCAGTGAAGGTTCGGGAGGGCCCTACGAGCAGTACTTC
NA	NA	TRBV7-9	TRBJ1-6	CASSYGSSYNSPLHF	TGTGCCAGCAGCTATGGGAGCTCCTATAATTCACCCCTCCACTTT
NA	NA	TRBV7-8	TRBJ1-2	CASSSGGGYTF	TGTGCCAGCAGCTCCGGAGGTGGCTACACCTTC
few	NA	TRBV9	TRBJ1-4	CASSVVGEPNEKLFF	TGTGCCAGCAGCGTAGTCGGGGAACCTAATGAAAAACTGTTTTTT
NA	NA	TRBV5-6	TRBJ2-7	CASSLGTYEQYF	TGTGCCAGCAGCTTAGGAACCTACGAGCAGTACTTC
NA	NA	TRBV14	TRBJ2-7	CASSSGTAIYEQYF	TGTGCCAGCAGCTCGGGAACAGCCATCTACGAGCAGTACTTC
few	NA	TRBV7-9	TRBJ1-1	CASSVRAEAFF	TGTGCCAGCAGCGTCAGGGCTGAAGCTTTCTTT
NA	TRBD1	TRBV7-9	TRBJ1-2	CASSSGQGFYGYTF	TGTGCCAGCAGCTCGGGACAGGGCTTCTATGGCTACACCTTC
few	NA	TRBV7-2	TRBJ2-7	CASSSAAGGTGQYF	TGTGCCAGCAGCTCGGCGGCAGGCGGAACGGGGCAGTACTTC
NA	TRBD1	TRBV2	TRBJ1-5	CASSEGQSYQPQHF	TGTGCCAGCAGTGAGGGACAGTCTTATCAGCCCCAGCATTTT
NA	NA	TRBV30	TRBJ1-2	CAWSRQILYGYTF	TGTGCCTGGAGCCGACAGATCCTCTATGGCTACACCTTC
NA	TRBD2	TRBV7-6	TRBJ2-2	CASSLALPGGTDTGELFF	TGTGCCAGCAGCTTAGCGCTCCCGGGGGGAACAGATACCGGGGAGCTGTTTTTT
NA	NA	TRBV29-1	TRBJ2-1	CSVEDSGWGNEQFF	TGCAGCGTTGAAGACAGCGGGTGGGGGAATGAGCAGTTCTTC
NA	NA	TRBV13	TRBJ2-1	CASSLGLRGEQFF	TGTGCCAGCAGCTTAGGCCTTAGGGGTGAGCAGTTCTTC
NA	NA	TRBV20-1	TRBJ2-1	CSAYVEPEQFF	TGCAGTGCTTATGTCGAGCCTGAGCAGTTCTTC
NA	NA	TRBV4-2	TRBJ1-1	CASSQEGGTPNTEAFF	TGTGCCAGCAGCCAAGAGGGGGGGACACCGAACACTGAAGCTTTCTTT
NA	NA	TRBV5-8	TRBJ2-7	CASSHLYEQYF	TGTGCCAGCAGTCATTTGTACGAGCAGTACTTC
few	TRBD1	TRBV27	TRBJ2-1	CASSLKSRDRVIYNEQFF	TGTGCCAGCAGCCTAAAAAGTAGGGACAGGGTGATCTACAATGAGCAGTTCTTC
NA	TRBD2	TRBV28	TRBJ2-4	CASSFWTSTKNIQYF	TGTGCCAGCAGTTTCTGGACTAGCACCAAAAACATTCAGTACTTC
few	NA	TRBV5-4	TRBJ1-1	CASSLGGNVGKNTEAFF	TGTGCCAGCAGCTTGGGGGGGAACGTAGGGAAGAACACTGAAGCTTTCTTT
NA	TRBD2	TRBV10-3	TRBJ2-1	CAMATSGNEQFF	TGTGCCATGGCGACTAGCGGCAATGAGCAGTTCTTC
few	NA	TRBV5-6	TRBJ1-1	CASSQVQRNTEAFF	TGTGCCAGCAGCCAGGTTCAGAGGAACACTGAAGCTTTCTTT
NA	NA	TRBV7-9	TRBJ2-2	CANEETGELFF	TGTGCCAACGAAGAGACCGGGGAGCTGTTTTTT
NA	NA	TRBV5-1	TRBJ2-7	CASSNGRDEQYF	TGCGCCAGCAGCAATGGAAGGGACGAGCAGTACTTC
NA	TRBD1	TRBV12-5	TRBJ1-5	CASGFGRDRPQHF	TGTGCTAGTGGTTTCGGTAGGGACAGGCCCCAGCATTTT
NA	TRBD1	TRBV29-1	TRBJ2-1	CSVEDFQGANEQFF	TGCAGCGTTGAAGATTTCCAGGGGGCCAATGAGCAGTTCTTC
NA	NA	TRBV25-1	TRBJ2-2	CASSAYRATGELFF	TGTGCCAGCAGTGCCTACAGGGCCACCGGGGAGCTGTTTTTT
NA	NA	TRBV5-1	TRBJ1-2	CASSTDGNYGYTF	TGCGCCAGCAGCACGGACGGAAACTATGGCTACACCTTC
NA	TRBD2	TRBV30	TRBJ2-3	CAWSPGTSGTDTQYF	TGTGCCTGGAGTCCCGGGACTAGCGGCACAGATACGCAGTATTTT
NA	TRBD2	TRBV4-1	TRBJ2-7	CASSPPGTSRYEQYF	TGCGCCAGCAGCCCCCCCGGGACTAGTCGGTACGAGCAGTACTTC
NA	NA	TRBV4-1	TRBJ1-1	CASSQDVGGGGTEAFF	TGCGCCAGCAGCCAAGACGTTGGGGGAGGTGGGACTGAAGCTTTCTTT
NA	TRBD1	TRBV19	TRBJ2-5	CASRRTGGETQYF	TGTGCCAGTAGAAGGACAGGTGGAGAGACCCAGTACTTC
NA	TRBD2	TRBV5-1	TRBJ2-7	CASSPASGSYEQYF	TGCGCCAGCAGCCCCGCTAGCGGCTCCTACGAGCAGTACTTC
NA	NA	TRBV25-1	TRBJ2-1	CASGGDEQFF	TGTGCCAGCGGAGGGGATGAGCAGTTCTTC
few	NA	TRBV9	TRBJ1-1	CASSVDGAGYTEAFF	TGTGCCAGCAGCGTAGATGGGGCAGGCTACACTGAAGCTTTCTTT
NA	TRBD1	TRBV30	TRBJ1-2	CAWSPTGGGSGYTF	TGTGCCTGGAGTCCTACAGGAGGGGGCTCTGGCTACACCTTC
NA	NA	TRBV11-2	TRBJ2-1	CASSLGDWSYNEQFF	TGTGCCAGCAGCCTGGGTGACTGGTCCTACAATGAGCAGTTCTTC
NA	NA	TRBV27	TRBJ2-3	CASSLGTGTDTQYF	TGTGCCAGCAGTTTAGGGACTGGGACAGATACGCAGTATTTT
NA	TRBD1	TRBV10-1	TRBJ2-1	CASSGDGTGHNEQFF	TGCGCCAGCAGTGGGGACGGGACAGGCCACAATGAGCAGTTCTTC
once	TRBD2	TRBV10-3	TRBJ2-3	CAISEPGLAGDTQYF	TGTGCCATCAGTGAGCCCGGGCTAGCGGGAGATACGCAGTATTTT
once	TRBD2	TRBV2	TRBJ2-1	CASSNTGGEQFF	TGTGCCAGCAGCAATACGGGGGGTGAGCAGTTCTTC